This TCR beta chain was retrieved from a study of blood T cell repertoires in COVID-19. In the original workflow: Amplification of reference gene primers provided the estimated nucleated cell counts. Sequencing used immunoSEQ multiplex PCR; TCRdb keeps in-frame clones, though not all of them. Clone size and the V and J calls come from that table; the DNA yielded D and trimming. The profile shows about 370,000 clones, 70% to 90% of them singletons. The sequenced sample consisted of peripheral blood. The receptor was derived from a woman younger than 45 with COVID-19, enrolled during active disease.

The CDR3 reads CASSLSRDRVSQETQYF. Here the CDR3 DNA reads TGTGCCAGCAGCTTGTCCCGGGACAGGGTATCCCAAGAGACCCAGTACTTC. This chain connects TRBV5-6 to TRBJ2-5, with 9 bases identical to TRBD1. Germline-derived CDR1 and CDR2 are SGHDT and YYEEEE. Trimming removed 1 base from V and 1 base from J; junction bases left unmatched: 8. This CDR3 comprises 17 residues.